Here is one T cell receptor beta chain with its context. Its matching antigen is unknown. Libraries were prepared by immunoSEQ multiplex PCR; TCRdb keeps only in-frame clonotypes and omits some of them. The sample yields 200,000 to 250,000 clones, 90% to 95% seen once. V lost 1 base to trimming and J lost 1 base, with 8 bases between them. The germline V gene has CDR1 SGHRS and CDR2 YFSETQ. The length of the CDR3 is 14 residues. These data originate in a study of T cell responses to AZD1222 COVID-19 vaccine. General study points: Without day 14 samples, only post-peak T cell repertoires were studied. Spike-wide coverage was observed for vaccine-associated CD4 TCRs, with dominant responses at 160-218 and 743-854. Most donors were white British and more were female, and clonal diversity was possibly underestimated. Unmutated regions of variants are reportedly targeted by nearly half of spike-specific TCRs.

The sequenced sample was peripheral blood, obtained 28 days after the second dose of the MenACWY control vaccine. The chain has TRBV5-1 and TRBJ2-5; D tentatively reads TRBD1 or TRBD2 (5 bases each). The receptor's source is an adult who received the MenACWY meningococcal vaccine as a control. This CDR3 is CASSLRGPQETQYF. The CDR3, as DNA: TGCGCCAGCAGCTTGCGGGGCCCCCAAGAGACCCAGTACTTC.